Presented here are 20 T cell receptor beta chains from one specimen sequenced in a study of T cells in localized non-small cell lung cancer. Using immunoSEQ multiplex PCR, the repertoire was profiled, and TCRdb retains in-frame clones only, with some absent. The data hold 70,000 to 100,000 clones, with 75% to 85% observed a single time. This specimen was peripheral blood, taken before any cancer treatment. Receptors originate from a female donor older than 55 with stage I lung adenocarcinoma.

This sequence joins TRBV5-4 and TRBJ1-1; D ambiguous. The ends were cut back, 0 bases at V and 0 bases at J, with 9 bases in the middle. Germline CDR1 SGHNT, CDR2 YYREEE (reference sequence). The CDR3 loop spans 15 amino acids. Here the CDR3 reads CASSLGADMNTEAFF. The CDR3 DNA reads TGTGCCAGCAGCTTGGGAGCAGATATGAACACTGAAGCTTTCTTT.

This chain uses TRBV28 with TRBJ2-5; 8 nucleotides line up with TRBD1. The CDR3 runs to 17 residues. Unmatched junction bases numbered 15, after V lost 4 bases and J lost 5 bases. CDR1 is MDHEN, CDR2 SYDVKM, per germline. The CDR3 loop is CASSSFLSGGAGETQYF. The CDR3 region has the DNA TGTGCCAGCAGTTCATTTCTTTCAGGGGGCGCAGGGGAGACCCAGTACTTC.

On this clone itself: One end of the junction fails to match germline, which may point to a read error. The chain links TRBV30 to TRBJ1-1; TRBD1 aligns across 9 bases. The V gene's germline CDR1 is GTSNPN and CDR2 SVGIG (reference sequence). The CDR3 has 11 amino acids. The CDR3 nucleotides are TGTGCCGGGAGGACAGGGGTTGAAGCTTTCTTT. As protein: CAGRTGVEAFF. The variable domain in full, with the rest retrieved from reference TRBV30 and TRBJ1-1, is SQTIHQWPATLVQPVGSPLSLECTVEGTSNPNLYWYRQAAGRGLQLLFYSVGIGQISSEVPQNLSASRPQDRQFILSSKKLLLSDSGFYLCAGRTGVEAFFGQGTRLTVV.

The genes are TRBV5-1 and TRBJ1-3; unclear D gene. V lost 2 bases to trimming and J lost 2 bases, with 14 bases between them. CDR1 and CDR2 (germline): SGHRS, YFSETQ. This CDR3 is 16 amino acids long. The CDR3 coding sequence is TGCGCCAGCAGCTTTTCTCTTATCGGGGCTGGAAACACCATATATTTT. Protein product: CASSFSLIGAGNTIYF.

The chain uses TRBV7-7 and TRBJ2-5; 9 bases are a match to TRBD1. The V gene's germline CDR1 is SSHAT and CDR2 FNYEAQ (reference sequence). V was pared by 5 bases and J by 3 bases, with 4 bases of the junction left unmatched. The CDR3 consists of 14 residues. CDR3 nucleotide sequence: TGTGCCAGCAGCGCCTGGACAGGGGAAGAGACCCAGTACTTC. It translates to CASSAWTGEETQYF.

This clone was observed a single time. The genes are TRBV13 and TRBJ2-7, with 10 bases aligning to TRBD1. The CDR3 runs to 15 residues. V trimming: 2 bases; J trimming: 4 bases; junction bases outside the gene matches: 5. CDR1 and CDR2 from the germline V gene are PRHDT and FYEKMQ (reference sequence). In DNA form, the CDR3 reads TGTGCCAGCAGCTTAAGAGGGACAGGGGATTACGAGCAGTACTTC. Amino acid sequence: CASSLRGTGDYEQYF.

The chain links TRBV25-1 to TRBJ1-4; the D is unclear. The germline CDR1 and CDR2 sequences are MGHDK and SYGVNS. V dropped 2 bases and J dropped 7 bases, with 14 bases sitting between them. This CDR3 region has 15 residues. CDR3 bases: TGTGCCAGCAGTGAAAATATCGGCCCAGGTGAAAAACTGTTTTTT. This sequence encodes CASSENIGPGEKLFF.

The chain employs TRBV6-5 and TRBJ1-5; the D is unclear. V gave up 0 bases and J gave up 6 bases, with 15 bases separating them. Per germline, CDR1 MNHEY and CDR2 SVGAGI. The CDR3 consists of 16 residues. CDR3: CASSYSPAVEGQPQHF. The CDR3 nucleotides read TGTGCCAGCAGTTACTCCCCGGCGGTAGAGGGTCAGCCCCAGCATTTT.

This rearrangement joins TRBV6-1 to TRBJ2-3; D is perhaps TRBD1 (5 bases). Trimming removed 6 bases from V and 0 bases from J, with 10 bases in between. This CDR3 comprises 14 residues. CDR1 and CDR2 (germline): MNHNS, SASEGT. CDR3 residues: CASRTVTSTDTQYF. CDR3 in DNA: TGTGCCAGCAGGACAGTAACCAGCACAGATACGCAGTATTTT.

The rearrangement links TRBV4-3 to TRBJ2-1; D not certain. CDR3 length: 13 residues. V shed 0 bases and J shed 5 bases, with 5 bases lying between them. In germline, CDR1 is LGHNA, CDR2 YSLEER. This CDR3 reads CASSQEDHNEQFF. CDR3 nucleotide sequence: TGCGCCAGCAGCCAAGAGGACCACAATGAGCAGTTCTTC.

J is TRBJ1-2 and V is TRBV4-2; D not certain. Looked up from germline, CDR1 is LGHNA and CDR2 is YNFKEQ. V was shortened by 0 bases and J by 8 bases, with 16 bases between the two germline ends. This CDR3 spans 15 amino acids. The CDR3 loop reads CASSQDWRSTGGYTF. For the CDR3, the DNA is TGTGCCAGCAGCCAAGATTGGAGGAGTACGGGCGGCTACACCTTC.

This clone was counted between two and nine times. CDR3 DNA: TGTGCCAGCAGGACACAGGAAATGGAAGCTTTCTTT. Translation gives CASRTQEMEAFF. The rearrangement joins TRBV28 to TRBJ1-1; D may be TRBD1 (5 bases). The germline V gene has CDR1 MDHEN and CDR2 SYDVKM. The CDR3 has 12 amino acids. V shed 6 bases and J shed 8 bases, with 13 bases lying between them.

The rearrangement joins TRBV9 to TRBJ1-4, with D perhaps TRBD1 (6 bases). This CDR3 is built from 14 residues. With 4 bases removed from V and 8 bases from J, the gap between germline ends came to 15 bases. Germline CDR1 SGDLS, CDR2 YYNGEE. The CDR3 loop is CASSQAGAGEKLFF. DNA of the CDR3: TGTGCCAGCAGCCAAGCAGGGGCCGGGGAAAAACTGTTTTTT.

The rearrangement uses TRBV7-9 and TRBJ1-4, with 7 bases aligning to TRBD1. The CDR3 loop spans 13 amino acids. Trimming removed 6 bases from V and 7 bases from J; junction bases left unmatched: 5. Per germline, CDR1 SEHNR and CDR2 FQNEAQ (reference sequence). The CDR3 DNA sequence: TGTGCCAGCAGAACAGGGGTGGCTGAAAAACTGTTTTTT. This translates into CASRTGVAEKLFF.

The CDR3: CASSSGSWRLAGDYEQYF. The CDR3 nucleotides read TGCGCCAGCAGCTCGGGCTCCTGGCGACTAGCGGGAGACTACGAGCAGTACTTC. The chain recombines TRBV5-1 with TRBJ2-7, with 12 bases aligning to TRBD2. V trimming: 3 bases; J trimming: 3 bases; junction bases outside the gene matches: 13. The germline CDR1 and CDR2 sequences are SGHRS and YFSETQ. This CDR3 comprises 18 residues.

The genes are TRBV28 and TRBJ1-2, with TRBD1 as a possible D gene (5 bases). V shed 2 bases and J shed 4 bases, with 11 bases lying between them. Germline lookup yields CDR1 MDHEN and CDR2 SYDVKM. The CDR3 covers 14 residues. The CDR3, as DNA: TGTGCCAGCAGTTTAAGAGACAGAGCCTATGGCTACACCTTC. Its translation: CASSLRDRAYGYTF.

The rearrangement uses TRBV30 and TRBJ1-6, with unresolved D. The V gene's germline CDR1 is GTSNPN and CDR2 SVGIG (reference sequence). V gave up 2 bases and J gave up 7 bases, with 9 bases separating them. The length of the CDR3 is 13 residues. The CDR3 protein is CAWSSGLNSPLHF. The DNA for the CDR3 is TGTGCCTGGAGTTCGGGCCTCAATTCACCCCTCCACTTT.

The gene calls are TRBV28 and TRBJ1-2; 7 nucleotides match TRBD1. This CDR3 comprises 13 residues. Germline lookup yields CDR1 MDHEN and CDR2 SYDVKM. The trim removed 8 bases at V and 4 bases at J, leaving 7 bases unmatched. The CDR3 DNA is TGTGCCAGCGGGACAGAAATGCCCTATGGCTACACCTTC. Translating gives CASGTEMPYGYTF.

This clone was recorded at least ten times. This sequence joins TRBV4-1 and TRBJ1-2, with D unclear. From germline, CDR1 is MGHRA and CDR2 YSYEKL. This CDR3 has 15 amino acids. Trimming pared 1 base from V and 3 bases from J, leaving 12 bases between. The CDR3 DNA sequence: TGCGCCAGCAGCCAAGGTGAGGCGCGTGACTATGGCTACACCTTC. Its translation: CASSQGEARDYGYTF.

In its sample, this clone was seen once. The CDR3 here is CASSDGTGGVGYTF. CDR3 in DNA: TGTGCCAGCAGTGACGGGACAGGGGGCGTGGGCTACACCTTC. This chain links TRBV6-5 with TRBJ1-2; TRBD1 aligns across 12 bases. This CDR3 comprises 14 residues. Germline V gene data show CDR1 as MNHEY and CDR2 as SVGAGI. Losses at the gene ends were 5 bases for V and 8 bases for J; bases not matched to a gene: 6.